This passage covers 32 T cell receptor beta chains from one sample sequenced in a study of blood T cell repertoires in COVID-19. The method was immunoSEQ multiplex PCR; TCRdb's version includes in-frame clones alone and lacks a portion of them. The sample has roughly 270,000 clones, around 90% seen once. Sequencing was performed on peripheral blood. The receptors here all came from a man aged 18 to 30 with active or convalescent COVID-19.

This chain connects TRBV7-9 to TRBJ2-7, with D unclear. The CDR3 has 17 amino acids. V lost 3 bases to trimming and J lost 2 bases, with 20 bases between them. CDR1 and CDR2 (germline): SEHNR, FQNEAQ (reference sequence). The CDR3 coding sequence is TGTGCCAGCAGCTTGATAGCAAATTCGCATCATACCTACGAGCAGTACTTC. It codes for CASSLIANSHHTYEQYF.

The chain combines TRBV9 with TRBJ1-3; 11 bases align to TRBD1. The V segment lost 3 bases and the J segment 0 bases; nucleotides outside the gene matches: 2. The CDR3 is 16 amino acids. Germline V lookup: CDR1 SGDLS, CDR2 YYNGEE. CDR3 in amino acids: CASSGTGGVSGNTIYF. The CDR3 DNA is TGTGCCAGCAGCGGGACAGGGGGCGTCTCTGGAAACACCATATATTTT.

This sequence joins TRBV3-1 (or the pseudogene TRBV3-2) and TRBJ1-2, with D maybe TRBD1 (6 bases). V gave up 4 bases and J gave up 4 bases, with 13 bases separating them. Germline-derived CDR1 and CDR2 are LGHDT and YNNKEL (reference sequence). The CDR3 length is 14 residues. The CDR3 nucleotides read TGTGCCAGCAGCCCAGGTGGGGGCTCCTATGGCTACACCTTC. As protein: CASSPGGGSYGYTF.

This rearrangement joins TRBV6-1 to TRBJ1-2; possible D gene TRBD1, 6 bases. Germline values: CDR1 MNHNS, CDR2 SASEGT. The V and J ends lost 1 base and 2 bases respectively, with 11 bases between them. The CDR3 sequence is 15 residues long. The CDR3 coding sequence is TGTGCCAGCAGTGAAGTGATCGGACAGAACTATGGCTACACCTTC. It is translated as CASSEVIGQNYGYTF.

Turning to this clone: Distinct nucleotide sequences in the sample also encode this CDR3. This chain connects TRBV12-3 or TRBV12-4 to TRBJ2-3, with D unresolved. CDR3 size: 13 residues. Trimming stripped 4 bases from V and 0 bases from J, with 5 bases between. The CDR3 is CASSSTSTDTQYF. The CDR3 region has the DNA TGTGCCAGCAGTTCCACTAGCACAGATACGCAGTATTTT.

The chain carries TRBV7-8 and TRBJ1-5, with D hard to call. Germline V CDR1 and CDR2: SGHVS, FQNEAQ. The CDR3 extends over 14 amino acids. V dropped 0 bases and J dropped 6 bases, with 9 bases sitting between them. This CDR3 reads CASSLAPVFQPQHF. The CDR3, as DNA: TGTGCCAGCAGCTTAGCCCCGGTGTTTCAGCCCCAGCATTTT.

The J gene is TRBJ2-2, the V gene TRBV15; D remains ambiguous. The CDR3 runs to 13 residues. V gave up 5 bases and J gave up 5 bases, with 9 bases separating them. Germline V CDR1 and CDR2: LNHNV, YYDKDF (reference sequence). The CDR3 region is CATSEPRTGELFF. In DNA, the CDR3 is TGTGCCACCAGCGAACCGAGGACCGGGGAGCTGTTTTTT.

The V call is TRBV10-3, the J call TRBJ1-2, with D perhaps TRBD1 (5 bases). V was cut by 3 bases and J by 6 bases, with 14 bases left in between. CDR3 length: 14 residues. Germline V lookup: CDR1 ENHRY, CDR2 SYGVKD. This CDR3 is CAISERGFGDGYTF. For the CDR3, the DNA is TGTGCCATCAGTGAAAGGGGCTTCGGAGATGGCTACACCTTC.

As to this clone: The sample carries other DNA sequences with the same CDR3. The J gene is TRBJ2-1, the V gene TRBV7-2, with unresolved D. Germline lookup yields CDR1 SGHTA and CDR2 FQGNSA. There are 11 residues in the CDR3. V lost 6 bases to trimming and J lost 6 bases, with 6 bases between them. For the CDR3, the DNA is TGTGCCAGCAGTTCATTCAATGAGCAGTTCTTC. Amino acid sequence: CASSSFNEQFF. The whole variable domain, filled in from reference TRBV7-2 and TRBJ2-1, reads GAGVSQSPSNKVTEKGKDVELRCDPISGHTALYWYRQSLGQGLEFLIYFQGNSAPDKSGLPSDRFSAERTGGSVSTLTIQRTQQEDSAVYLCASSSFNEQFFGPGTRLTVL.

The CDR3 is CASTGGNSNQPQHF. CDR3 DNA sequence: TGTGCCAGCACAGGGGGGAATAGCAATCAGCCCCAGCATTTT. The chain links TRBV2 to TRBJ1-5, with 7 bases identical to TRBD1. Germline lookup yields CDR1 SNHLY and CDR2 FYNNEI. V shed 7 bases, J shed 0 bases, and the junction held 3 bases outside the gene matches. The CDR3 is made up of 14 amino acids.

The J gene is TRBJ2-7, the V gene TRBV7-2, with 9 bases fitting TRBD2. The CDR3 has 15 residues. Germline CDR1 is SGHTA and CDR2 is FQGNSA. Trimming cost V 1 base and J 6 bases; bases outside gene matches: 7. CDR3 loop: CASSLVAGGPGEQYF. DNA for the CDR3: TGTGCCAGCAGCTTAGTGGCGGGGGGGCCGGGCGAGCAGTACTTC.

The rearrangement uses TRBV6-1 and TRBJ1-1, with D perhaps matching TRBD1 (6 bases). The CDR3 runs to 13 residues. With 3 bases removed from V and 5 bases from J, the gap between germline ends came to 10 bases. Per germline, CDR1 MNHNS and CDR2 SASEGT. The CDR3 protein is CASSDYRVTEAFF. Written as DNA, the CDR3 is TGTGCCAGCAGTGATTACAGGGTTACTGAAGCTTTCTTT.

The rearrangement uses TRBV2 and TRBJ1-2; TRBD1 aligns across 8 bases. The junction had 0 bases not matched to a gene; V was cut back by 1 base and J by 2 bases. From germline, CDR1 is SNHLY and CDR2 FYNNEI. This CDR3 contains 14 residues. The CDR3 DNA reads TGTGCCAGCAGTGAAGGGGACAGGAACTATGGCTACACCTTC. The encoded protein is CASSEGDRNYGYTF. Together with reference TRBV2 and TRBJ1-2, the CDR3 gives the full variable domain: EPEVTQTPSHQVTQMGQEVILRCVPISNHLYFYWYRQILGQKVEFLVSFYNNEISEKSEIFDDQFSVERPDGSNFTLKIRSTKLEDSAMYFCASSEGDRNYGYTFGSGTRLTVV.

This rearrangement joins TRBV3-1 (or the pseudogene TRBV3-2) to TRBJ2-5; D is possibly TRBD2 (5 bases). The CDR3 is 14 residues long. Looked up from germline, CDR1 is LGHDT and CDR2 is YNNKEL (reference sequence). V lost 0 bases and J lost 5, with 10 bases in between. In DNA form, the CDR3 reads TGTGCCAGCAGCCAAGATTGGCAGCGGGAGACCCAGTACTTC. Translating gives CASSQDWQRETQYF.

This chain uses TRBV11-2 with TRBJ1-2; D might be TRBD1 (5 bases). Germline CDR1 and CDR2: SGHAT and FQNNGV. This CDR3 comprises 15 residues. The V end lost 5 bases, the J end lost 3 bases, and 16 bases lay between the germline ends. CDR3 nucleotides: TGTGCCAGCAGCCCACCGGGACTGGGGGACTATGGCTACACCTTC. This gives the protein CASSPPGLGDYGYTF. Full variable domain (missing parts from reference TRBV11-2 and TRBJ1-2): EAGVAQSPRYKIIEKRQSVAFWCNPISGHATLYWYQQILGQGPKLLIQFQNNGVVDDSQLPKDRFSAERLKGVDSTLKIQPAKLEDSAVYLCASSPPGLGDYGYTFGSGTRLTVV.

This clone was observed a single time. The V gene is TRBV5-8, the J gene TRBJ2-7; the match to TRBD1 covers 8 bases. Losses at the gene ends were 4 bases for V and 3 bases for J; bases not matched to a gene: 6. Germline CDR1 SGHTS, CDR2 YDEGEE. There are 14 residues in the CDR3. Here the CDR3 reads CASSRGQDYYEQYF. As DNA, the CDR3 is TGTGCCAGCAGCAGGGGACAGGATTACTACGAGCAGTACTTC.

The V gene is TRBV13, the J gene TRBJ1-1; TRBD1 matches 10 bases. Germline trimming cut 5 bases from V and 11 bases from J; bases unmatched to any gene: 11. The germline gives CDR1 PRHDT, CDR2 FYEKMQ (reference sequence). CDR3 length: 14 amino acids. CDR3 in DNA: TGTGCCAGCAGCGACCGGGACAGGGGCGTTGAGGCTTTCTTT. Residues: CASSDRDRGVEAFF.

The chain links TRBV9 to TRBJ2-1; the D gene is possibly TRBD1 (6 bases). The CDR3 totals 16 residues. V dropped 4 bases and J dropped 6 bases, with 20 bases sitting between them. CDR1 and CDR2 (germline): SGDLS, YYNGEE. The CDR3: CASSPTGHRNPNEQFF. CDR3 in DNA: TGTGCCAGCAGCCCAACGGGACATAGAAACCCCAATGAGCAGTTCTTC.

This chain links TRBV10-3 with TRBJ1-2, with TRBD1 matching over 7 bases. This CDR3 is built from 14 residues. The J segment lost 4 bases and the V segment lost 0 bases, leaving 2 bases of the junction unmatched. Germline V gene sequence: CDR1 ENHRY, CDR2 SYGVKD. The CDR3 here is CAISESTGIYGYTF. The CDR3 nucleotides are TGTGCCATCAGTGAGTCGACAGGGATCTATGGCTACACCTTC.

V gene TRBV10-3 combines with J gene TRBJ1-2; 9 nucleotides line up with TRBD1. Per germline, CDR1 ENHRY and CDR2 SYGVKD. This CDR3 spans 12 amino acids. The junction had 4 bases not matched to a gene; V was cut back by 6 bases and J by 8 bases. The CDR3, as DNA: TGTGCCATCAGCAGGACAGGGGAAGGCTACACCTTC. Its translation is CAISRTGEGYTF.

CDR3 coding DNA: TGTGCCAGCAGCGCAAGGACAGGTCTCTACTATGGCTACACCTTC. It encodes CASSARTGLYYGYTF. J is TRBJ1-2 and V is TRBV13; TRBD1 matches 7 bases. Germline CDR1 and CDR2: PRHDT and FYEKMQ (reference sequence). The CDR3 contains 15 residues. J was trimmed by 3 bases and V by 5 bases; bases with no gene match: 9.

DNA for the CDR3: TGCGCCAGCAGCTCAGGACTAGCGGGGCGTTACTACGAGCAGTACTTC. This encodes CASSSGLAGRYYEQYF. This sequence joins TRBV5-1 and TRBJ2-7; TRBD2 matches at 12 bases. Germline V gene lookup returns CDR1 SGHRS and CDR2 YFSETQ. The CDR3 is made up of 16 amino acids. The V and J ends lost 3 bases and 3 bases, in that order; junction bases with no gene match: 7.

As DNA, the CDR3 is TGTGCCAGCAGTTCTGTAGGGACAGTCAATCAGCCCCAGCATTTT. The encoded protein is CASSSVGTVNQPQHF. V gene TRBV27 combines with J gene TRBJ1-5, with 7 nucleotides matching TRBD1. Germline CDR1 reads MNHEY; CDR2 reads SMNVEV (reference sequence). Losses at the gene ends were 4 bases for V and 3 bases for J; bases not matched to a gene: 6. The CDR3 totals 15 residues.

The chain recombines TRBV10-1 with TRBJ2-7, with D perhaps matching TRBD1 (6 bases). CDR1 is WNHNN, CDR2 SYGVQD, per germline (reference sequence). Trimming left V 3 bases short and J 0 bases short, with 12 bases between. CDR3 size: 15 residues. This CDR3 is CASSDLLGHSYEQYF. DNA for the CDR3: TGCGCCAGCAGTGATTTGCTGGGACACTCCTACGAGCAGTACTTC.

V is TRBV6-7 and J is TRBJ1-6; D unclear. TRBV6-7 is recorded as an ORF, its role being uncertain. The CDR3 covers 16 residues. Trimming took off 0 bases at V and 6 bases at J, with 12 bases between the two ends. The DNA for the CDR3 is TGTGCCAGCAGTTACTCGATTGCACAGATTAATTCACCCCTCCACTTT. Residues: CASSYSIAQINSPLHF.

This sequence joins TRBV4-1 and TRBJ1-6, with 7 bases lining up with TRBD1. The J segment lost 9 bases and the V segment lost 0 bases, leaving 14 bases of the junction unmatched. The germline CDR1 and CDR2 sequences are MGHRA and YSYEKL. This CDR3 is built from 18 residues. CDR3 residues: CASSQDKTGQLLGSPLHF. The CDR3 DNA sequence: TGCGCCAGCAGCCAAGACAAGACGGGACAGCTTCTCGGTTCACCCCTCCACTTT.

CDR3 DNA: TGTGCCAGCAGTTATCTCCGGACAGTCAATGAGCAGTTCTTC. Its translation is CASSYLRTVNEQFF. This chain links TRBV6-5 with TRBJ2-1, with a weak D call TRBD1 (6 bases). From germline, CDR1 is MNHEY and CDR2 SVGAGI. The V gene lost 3 bases and the J gene lost 6 bases, with 12 bases spanning the gap. CDR3 size: 14 residues.

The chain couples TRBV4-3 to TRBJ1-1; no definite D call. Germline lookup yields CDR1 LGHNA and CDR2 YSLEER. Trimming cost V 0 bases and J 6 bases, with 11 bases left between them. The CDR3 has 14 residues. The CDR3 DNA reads TGCGCCAGCAGCCAAGAAGGTGATGGAGCTGAAGCTTTCTTT. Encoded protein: CASSQEGDGAEAFF.

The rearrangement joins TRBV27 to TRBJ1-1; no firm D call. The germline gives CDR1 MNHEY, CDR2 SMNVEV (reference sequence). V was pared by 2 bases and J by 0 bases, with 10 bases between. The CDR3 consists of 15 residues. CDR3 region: CASSLREGLNTEAFF. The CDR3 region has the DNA TGTGCCAGCAGTTTAAGGGAGGGCCTGAACACTGAAGCTTTCTTT.

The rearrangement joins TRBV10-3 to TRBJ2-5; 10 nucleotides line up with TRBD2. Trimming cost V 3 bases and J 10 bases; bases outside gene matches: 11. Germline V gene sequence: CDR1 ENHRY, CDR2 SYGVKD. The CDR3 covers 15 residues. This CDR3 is CAISDAASGGLDQYF. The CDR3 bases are TGTGCCATCAGTGATGCGGCTAGCGGGGGTTTGGACCAGTACTTC.

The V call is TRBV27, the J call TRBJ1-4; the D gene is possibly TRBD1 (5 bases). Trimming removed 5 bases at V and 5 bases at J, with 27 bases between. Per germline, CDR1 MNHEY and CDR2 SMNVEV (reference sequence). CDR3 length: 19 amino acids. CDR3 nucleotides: TGTGCCAGCAGTCGCAGGGTCGTCGAAGTTTGGGTAAGGAATGAAAAACTGTTTTTT. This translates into CASSRRVVEVWVRNEKLFF.

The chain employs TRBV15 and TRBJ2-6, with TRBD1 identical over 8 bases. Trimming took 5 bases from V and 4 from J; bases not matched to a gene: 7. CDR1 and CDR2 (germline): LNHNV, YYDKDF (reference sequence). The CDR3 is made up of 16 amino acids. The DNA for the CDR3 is TGTGCCACCAGCGGGGACAGGCGTTCCGGGGCCAACGTCCTGACTTTC. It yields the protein CATSGDRRSGANVLTF.